One and the same sample provided the 10 T cell receptor beta chains below, sequenced in a study of blood T cell repertoires in COVID-19. Profiled with immunoSEQ multiplex PCR; TCRdb holds only in-frame clones, not every one. The table includes approximately 210,000 clones, about nine tenths detected once. Sequencing was performed on peripheral blood. These receptors were obtained from a middle-aged woman with acute or convalescent COVID-19.

The chain couples TRBV4-2 to TRBJ2-1; 7 positions match TRBD2. J was trimmed by 0 bases and V by 0 bases; bases with no gene match: 2. The V gene's germline CDR1 is LGHNA and CDR2 YNFKEQ. This CDR3 has 16 residues. DNA of the CDR3: TGTGCCAGCAGCCAAGATCCGGGGGGCTCCTACAATGAGCAGTTCTTC. Translated, it gives CASSQDPGGSYNEQFF.

The rearrangement joins TRBV2 to TRBJ1-5; possibly TRBD1 for D (6 bases). The CDR3 covers 16 residues. With 6 bases removed from V and 5 bases from J, the gap between germline ends came to 20 bases. Germline loops: CDR1 SNHLY, CDR2 FYNNEI. The CDR3 loop reads CASRGGTPLLYQPQHF. DNA of the CDR3: TGTGCCAGCAGGGGGGGGACACCCCTGCTTTATCAGCCCCAGCATTTT.

The chain carries TRBV10-3 and TRBJ1-1; unclear D gene. CDR1 ENHRY and CDR2 SYGVKD come from the germline V gene. This CDR3 is built from 13 residues. V was trimmed by 2 bases and J by 1 base, leaving 5 bases between them. CDR3 residues: CAISENRNTEAFF. The CDR3 coding sequence is TGTGCCATCAGTGAGAACAGGAACACTGAAGCTTTCTTT.

The CDR3 spells CAWTQGTTGELFF. The CDR3 DNA reads TGTGCCTGGACACAGGGGACCACCGGGGAGCTGTTTTTT. The chain joins TRBV30 to TRBJ2-2, with TRBD1 matching over 7 bases. Trimming took 4 bases from V and 4 from J; bases not matched to a gene: 3. The germline gives CDR1 GTSNPN, CDR2 SVGIG (reference sequence). The CDR3 is made up of 13 amino acids. Together with reference TRBV30 and TRBJ2-2, the CDR3 gives the full variable domain: SQTIHQWPATLVQPVGSPLSLECTVEGTSNPNLYWYRQAAGRGLQLLFYSVGIGQISSEVPQNLSASRPQDRQFILSSKKLLLSDSGFYLCAWTQGTTGELFFGEGSRLTVL.

This chain uses TRBV29-1 with TRBJ1-2; 10 bases map to TRBD1. The CDR3 totals 13 residues. CDR1 is SQVTM and CDR2 is ANQGSEA in the germline V gene. Trimming at V came to 6 bases and at J to 8 bases, leaving 9 bases not matched to a gene. The DNA of the CDR3 is TGCAGCGTCACCGGGACAGGGGTTGGCGGCTACACCTTC. Translation: CSVTGTGVGGYTF. The full variable domain, with the rest looked up from reference TRBV29-1 and TRBJ1-2, is SAVISQKPSRDICQRGTSLTIQCQVDSQVTMMFWYRQQPGQSLTLIATANQGSEATYESGFVIDKFPISRPNLTFSTLTVSNMSPEDSSIYLCSVTGTGVGGYTFGSGTRLTVV.

This clone was picked up a small number of times. CDR3 amino acids: CASSPRDRGQNEQFF. CDR3 nucleotides: TGCGCCAGCAGCCCCCGGGACAGGGGGCAAAATGAGCAGTTCTTC. This rearrangement joins TRBV4-1 to TRBJ2-1; TRBD1 matches 12 bases. Trimming removed 4 bases from V and 7 bases from J; junction bases left unmatched: 5. The germline gives CDR1 MGHRA, CDR2 YSYEKL. This CDR3 contains 15 residues.

The gene calls are TRBV19 and TRBJ2-2; a weak D match, TRBD1 (6 bases). Germline loops: CDR1 LNHDA, CDR2 SQIVND (reference sequence). The ends were cut back, 3 bases at V and 7 bases at J, with 12 bases in the middle. There are 14 residues in the CDR3. The CDR3 sequence is CASSMQGYDGELFF. The CDR3 DNA sequence: TGTGCCAGTAGTATGCAGGGGTACGACGGGGAGCTGTTTTTT.

This chain joins TRBV19 and TRBJ1-1; D possibly corresponds to TRBD1 (5 bases). CDR3 size: 13 residues. V lost 6 bases, J lost 8 bases, and 16 bases lay in between. Germline V lookup: CDR1 LNHDA, CDR2 SQIVND (reference sequence). The CDR3, as DNA: TGTGCCAGTAGACATCAGGGTATGGGAGAAGCTTTCTTT. Translating gives CASRHQGMGEAFF.

The gene calls are TRBV2 and TRBJ1-1; perhaps TRBD1 as D (5 bases). Germline V gene data show CDR1 as SNHLY and CDR2 as FYNNEI. The CDR3 totals 9 residues. With 10 bases removed from V and 5 bases from J, the gap between germline ends came to 5 bases. The CDR3: CATGTEAFF. For the CDR3, the DNA is TGTGCCACAGGGACTGAAGCTTTCTTT.

In its sample, this clone was seen a few times. The chain is built from TRBV7-9 and TRBJ2-2; TRBD2 matches 8 bases. The CDR3 length is 16 residues. CDR1 and CDR2 from the germline V gene are SEHNR and FQNEAQ (reference sequence). Trimming took 3 bases from V and 0 from J; bases not matched to a gene: 3. CDR3 residues: CASSLGGLANTGELFF. The CDR3 DNA reads TGTGCCAGCAGCTTGGGGGGACTAGCGAACACCGGGGAGCTGTTTTTT.